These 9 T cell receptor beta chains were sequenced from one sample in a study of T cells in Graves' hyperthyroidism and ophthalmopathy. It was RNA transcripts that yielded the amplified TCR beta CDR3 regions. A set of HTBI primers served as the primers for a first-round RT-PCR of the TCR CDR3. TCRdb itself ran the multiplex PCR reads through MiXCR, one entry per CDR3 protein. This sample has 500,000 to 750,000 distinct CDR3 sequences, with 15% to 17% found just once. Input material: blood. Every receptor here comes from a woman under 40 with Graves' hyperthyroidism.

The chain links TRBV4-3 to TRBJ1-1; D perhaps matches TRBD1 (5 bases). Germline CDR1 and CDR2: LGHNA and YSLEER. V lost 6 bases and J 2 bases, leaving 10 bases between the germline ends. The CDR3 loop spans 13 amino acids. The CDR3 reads CASRDTLNTEAFF. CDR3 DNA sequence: TGCGCCAGCAGGGACACCTTAAACACTGAAGCTTTCTTT.

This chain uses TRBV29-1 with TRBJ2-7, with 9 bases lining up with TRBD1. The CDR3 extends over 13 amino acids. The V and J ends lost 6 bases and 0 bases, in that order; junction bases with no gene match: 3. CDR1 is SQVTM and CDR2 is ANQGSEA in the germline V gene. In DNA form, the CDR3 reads TGCAGCGTGACAGGGGGAAGCTCCTACGAGCAGTACTTC. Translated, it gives CSVTGGSSYEQYF.

The CDR3 loop reads CASSLWGTNEQFF. The CDR3 nucleotides are TGTGCCAGCAGCCTTTGGGGAACAAATGAGCAGTTCTTC. The genes are TRBV5-5 and TRBJ2-1; D is undetermined. V dropped 4 bases and J dropped 7 bases, with 12 bases sitting between them. The CDR3 totals 13 residues. CDR1 and CDR2 from the germline V gene are SGHKS and YYEKEE (reference sequence).

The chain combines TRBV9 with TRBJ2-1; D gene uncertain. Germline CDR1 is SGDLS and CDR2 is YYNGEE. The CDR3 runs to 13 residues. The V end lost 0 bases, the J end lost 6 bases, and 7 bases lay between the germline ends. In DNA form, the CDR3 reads TGTGCCAGCAGCGTAGTAACCGGCAATGAGCAGTTCTTC. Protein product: CASSVVTGNEQFF.

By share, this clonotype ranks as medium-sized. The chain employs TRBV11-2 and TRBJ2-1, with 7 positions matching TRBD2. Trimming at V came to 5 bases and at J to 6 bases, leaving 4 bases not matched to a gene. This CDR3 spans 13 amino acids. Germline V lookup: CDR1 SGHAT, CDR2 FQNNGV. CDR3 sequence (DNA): TGTGCCAGCAGCCTTAGCGGGCTCAATGAGCAGTTCTTC. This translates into CASSLSGLNEQFF.

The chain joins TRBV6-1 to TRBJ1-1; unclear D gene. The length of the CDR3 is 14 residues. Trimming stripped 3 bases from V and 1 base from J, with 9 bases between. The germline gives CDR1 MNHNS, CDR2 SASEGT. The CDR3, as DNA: TGTGCCAGCAGTGAGTCGTTCAGGAACACTGAAGCTTTCTTT. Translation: CASSESFRNTEAFF.

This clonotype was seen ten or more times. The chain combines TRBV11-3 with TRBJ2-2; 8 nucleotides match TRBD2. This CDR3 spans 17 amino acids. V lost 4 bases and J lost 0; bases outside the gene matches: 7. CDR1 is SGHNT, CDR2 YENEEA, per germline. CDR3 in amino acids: CASSSPGLGTNTGELFF. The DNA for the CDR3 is TGTGCCAGCAGCTCGCCGGGACTAGGGACGAACACCGGGGAGCTGTTTTTT. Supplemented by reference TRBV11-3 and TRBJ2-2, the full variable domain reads EAGVVQSPRYKIIEKKQPVAFWCNPISGHNTLYWYLQNLGQGPELLIRYENEEAVDDSQLPKDRFSAERLKGVDSTLKIQPAELGDSAVYLCASSSPGLGTNTGELFFGEGSRLTVL.

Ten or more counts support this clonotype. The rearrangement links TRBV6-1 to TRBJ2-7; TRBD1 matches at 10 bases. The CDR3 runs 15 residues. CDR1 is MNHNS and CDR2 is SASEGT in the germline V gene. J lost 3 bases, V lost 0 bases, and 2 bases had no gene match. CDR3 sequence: CASSEAGTGVYEQYF. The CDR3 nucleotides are TGTGCCAGCAGTGAAGCCGGGACAGGGGTCTACGAGCAGTACTTC.

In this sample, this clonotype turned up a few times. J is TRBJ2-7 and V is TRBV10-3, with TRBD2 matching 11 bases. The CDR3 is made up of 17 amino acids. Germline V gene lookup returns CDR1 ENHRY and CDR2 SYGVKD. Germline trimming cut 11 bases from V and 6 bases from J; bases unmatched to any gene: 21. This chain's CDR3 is CAVTGTAELAGAGEQYF. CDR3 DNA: TGTGCCGTCACCGGGACAGCAGAACTAGCGGGAGCTGGCGAGCAGTACTTC.